This T cell receptor (beta chain) is from a study of blood T cells in healthy people across ages. This CDR3 spans 15 amino acids. CDR1 and CDR2 (germline): MDHEN, SYDVKM. V was clipped by 8 bases and J by 2 bases; unmatched bases: 4. The authors ran a second PCR of about 6 to 11 cycles using a sample-barcoded 5' primer and a J-beta primer mix. TCRdb re-derived calls from the 5' RACE reads in MiXCR, one entry per CDR3 protein. The sample contains 800,000 to 950,000 distinct CDR3 sequences, 25% to 30% of which appear only once. This sample was also put to use in a study of T cells of mothers and their children.

The source of this sequence is a woman between 40 and 50 years old in good health. The chain links TRBV28 to TRBJ2-6, with 9 bases identical to TRBD1. Specimen: blood. The CDR3 DNA is TGTGCCAGCCGGGGACAGGGACCTGGGGCCAACGTCCTGACTTTC. Protein: CASRGQGPGANVLTF.